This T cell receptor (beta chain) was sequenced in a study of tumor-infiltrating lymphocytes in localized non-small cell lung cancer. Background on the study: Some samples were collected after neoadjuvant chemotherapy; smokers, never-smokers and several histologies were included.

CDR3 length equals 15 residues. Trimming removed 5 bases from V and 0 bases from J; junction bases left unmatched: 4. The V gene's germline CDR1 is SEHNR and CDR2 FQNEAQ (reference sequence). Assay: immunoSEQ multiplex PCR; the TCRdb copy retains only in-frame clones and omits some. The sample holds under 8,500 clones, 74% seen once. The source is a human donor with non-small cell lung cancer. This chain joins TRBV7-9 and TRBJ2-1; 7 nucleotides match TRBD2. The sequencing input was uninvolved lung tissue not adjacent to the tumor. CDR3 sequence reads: CASSPAGPSYNEQFF. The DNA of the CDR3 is TGTGCCAGCAGCCCAGCGGGGCCCTCCTACAATGAGCAGTTCTTC.